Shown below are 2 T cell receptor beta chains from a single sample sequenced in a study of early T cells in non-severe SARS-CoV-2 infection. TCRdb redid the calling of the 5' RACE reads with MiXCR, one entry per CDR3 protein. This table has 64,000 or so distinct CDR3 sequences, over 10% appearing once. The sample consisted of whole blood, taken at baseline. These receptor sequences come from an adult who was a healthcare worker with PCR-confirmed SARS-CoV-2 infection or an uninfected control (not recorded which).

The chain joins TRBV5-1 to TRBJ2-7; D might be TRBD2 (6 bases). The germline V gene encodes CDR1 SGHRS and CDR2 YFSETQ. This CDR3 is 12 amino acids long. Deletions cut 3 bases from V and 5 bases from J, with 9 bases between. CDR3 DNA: TGCGCCAGCAGCTGGGGGGAGAACGAGCAGTACTTC. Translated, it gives CASSWGENEQYF.

The CDR3 reads CASRMGQSYEQYF. CDR3 DNA: TGTGCCAGCAGAATGGGACAATCCTACGAGCAGTACTTC. This chain connects TRBV12-3 or TRBV12-4 to TRBJ2-7, with a weak D call TRBD1 (6 bases). The CDR3 extends over 13 amino acids. V was trimmed by 6 bases and J by 1 base, leaving 10 bases between them.